One T cell receptor beta chain is described in this entry. Profiled with immunoSEQ multiplex PCR; TCRdb holds only in-frame clones, not every one. This sample's clone table lists roughly 200,000 clones. Germline V CDR1 and CDR2: LNHDA, SQIVND (reference sequence). V was cut by 2 bases and J by 0 bases, with 4 bases left in between. The CDR3 spans 13 residues. The data stem from a study of control samples from healthy donors and cancer patients. The source of this sequence is a woman between 25 and 40 years old in good health. The sequencing input was blood. This chain uses TRBV19 with TRBJ1-1; D ambiguous. In DNA, the CDR3 is TGTGCCAGTAGTATAAGTATGAACACTGAAGCTTTCTTT. Translation gives CASSISMNTEAFF.